Listed below are T cell receptor beta chains from one sample, sequenced in a study of T cells in tumors after PD-1 blockade. Repertoires were generated with immunoSEQ multiplex PCR, while TCRdb's copy carries only in-frame clones and drops some. This table has roughly 12,000 clones, approximately 63% appearing once. The sequenced sample was tumor tissue, obtained before anti-PD-1 treatment. These receptors all stem from a human donor with basal cell carcinoma. The CDR3 runs from the conserved cysteine through the conserved F or W.

v_gene	j_gene	len	CDR3aa
TRBV6-2/TRBV6-3	TRBJ2-1	15	CASSYWGGSYNEQFF
TRBV7-2	TRBJ2-1	14	CASGISGDYNEQFF
TRBV5-6	TRBJ1-2	13	CASSADRSYGYTF
TRBV6-5	TRBJ2-7	15	CASSQRQGTIYEQYF
TRBV2	TRBJ2-3	18	CASSQTLTSKSSTDTQYF
TRBV6-5	TRBJ2-2	15	CAIRQGASNTGELFF
TRBV7-9	TRBJ2-5	17	CASSLGLQGYVQETQYF
TRBV5-1	TRBJ1-6	16	CASSLESGDRGSPLHF
TRBV6-5	TRBJ1-2	15	CASSRPSQHQGGYTF
TRBV19	TRBJ1-5	12	CASSILNQPQHF
TRBV27	TRBJ2-3	15	CASSLRTAITNTQYF
TRBV19	TRBJ2-1	17	CASSTRDSGGASNEQFF
TRBV2	TRBJ2-3	13	CASLGLDSDTQYF
TRBV28	TRBJ2-7	15	CASSRTGTYSYEQYF
TRBV6-2/TRBV6-3	TRBJ1-5	15	CASGSETGYSQPQHF
TRBV13	-	14	CASSSSQGTYEQYF
TRBV2	TRBJ2-5	14	CASRNGLGGETQYF
TRBV5-4	TRBJ2-2	13	CASSNSVDGELFF
TRBV24-1	TRBJ2-7	15	CATSDATGGTYEQYF
TRBV5-1	TRBJ1-5	15	CASSILGDSNQPQHF
TRBV7-6	TRBJ2-6	14	CASSLSDGANVLTF
TRBV5-1	TRBJ2-1	16	CASSPPSGGSYNEQFF
TRBV7-2	TRBJ2-7	14	CASSLDHLPYEQYF
TRBV19	TRBJ1-2	15	CASRIETGPLYGYTF
TRBV6-5	TRBJ2-7	13	CASSYAGVYEQYF
TRBV7-2	TRBJ1-2	16	CASSSSDRSAFYGYTF
TRBV15	TRBJ2-2	18	CATSRGTSGGGNTGELFF
TRBV7-2	TRBJ2-3	15	CASSVLASSTDTQYF
TRBV16	TRBJ1-2	17	CASSQSLDRRGDYGYTF